Below are 23 T cell receptor beta chains sequenced from a single sample in a study of blood T cell repertoires in COVID-19. Produced via immunoSEQ multiplex PCR; TCRdb's table is partial and in-frame only. The sample has 150,000 to 200,000 clones; 65% to 85% are singletons. The sample was peripheral blood. These receptors all come from a woman younger than 45 with acute or convalescent COVID-19.

A few counts support this clone. V and J are TRBV6-2 or TRBV6-3 and TRBJ1-2; 7 nucleotides align to TRBD1. Germline V gives CDR1 MNHEY, CDR2 SVGEGT. The CDR3 spans 15 residues. With V trimmed by 0 bases and J by 4 bases, 5 bases remained unmatched. The CDR3 coding sequence is TGTGCCAGCAGTTACTCGACAGGGTCACTCTATGGCTACACCTTC. Protein: CASSYSTGSLYGYTF.

The genes are TRBV4-2 and TRBJ1-4; weak D call: TRBD1 (6 bases). With 2 bases removed from V and 8 bases from J, the gap between germline ends came to 12 bases. Germline values: CDR1 LGHNA, CDR2 YNFKEQ. This CDR3 region has 14 residues. CDR3 nucleotide sequence: TGTGCCAGCAGCCAACTTACAGGGCTAGAAAAACTGTTTTTT. Protein: CASSQLTGLEKLFF.

The V and J genes are TRBV10-2 and TRBJ1-3; D is unclear. In germline, CDR1 is WSHSY, CDR2 SAAADI. Between the trimmed V and J ends, which lost 2 bases and 4 bases, there was a span of 9 bases. The CDR3 loop spans 14 amino acids. In DNA, the CDR3 is TGCGCCAGCAGTGAGGGGAGTCCGGGAAACACCATATATTTT. Translating gives CASSEGSPGNTIYF.

The genes are TRBV4-2 and TRBJ1-3, with D unclear. Trimming removed 4 bases from V and 1 base from J, with 8 bases in between. This CDR3 region has 14 residues. Germline V lookup: CDR1 LGHNA, CDR2 YNFKEQ. The CDR3 bases are TGTGCCAGCAGCCCGGTCGGTTCTGGAAACACCATATATTTT. Translating it yields CASSPVGSGNTIYF.

J is TRBJ2-1 and V is TRBV27, with 7 bases aligning to TRBD2. This CDR3 is built from 14 residues. Trimming took 7 bases from V and 10 from J; bases not matched to a gene: 13. Germline V lookup: CDR1 MNHEY, CDR2 SMNVEV (reference sequence). The CDR3 region is CASTPLAGAQEQFF. The CDR3 nucleotides read TGTGCCAGCACCCCCCTGGCGGGAGCACAAGAGCAGTTCTTC.

The chain is built from TRBV4-2 and TRBJ2-3; D is possibly TRBD2 (6 bases). The germline V gene encodes CDR1 LGHNA and CDR2 YNFKEQ. V lost 2 bases, J lost 2 bases, and 17 bases lay in between. This CDR3 has 17 amino acids. DNA for the CDR3: TGTGCCAGCAGCCAACGCAGGGCGGGAACCTACACAGATACGCAGTATTTT. Translation: CASSQRRAGTYTDTQYF.

The genes are TRBV19 and TRBJ1-2; TRBD1 agrees at 7 bases. Germline loops: CDR1 LNHDA, CDR2 SQIVND (reference sequence). The CDR3 is 16 amino acids. Germline trimming cut 3 bases from V and 0 bases from J; bases unmatched to any gene: 7. In nucleotides, the CDR3 is TGTGCCAGTAGTATTGGCAGGGGGGTAGCTAACTATGGCTACACCTTC. Translated, it gives CASSIGRGVANYGYTF.

The V and J genes are TRBV14 and TRBJ1-1; 7 nucleotides match TRBD1. Germline CDR1 and CDR2: SGHDN and FVKESK. V was clipped by 2 bases and J by 0 bases; unmatched bases: 3. This CDR3 comprises 15 residues. Written as DNA, the CDR3 is TGTGCCAGCAGCCAACGGGACAGAATGAACACTGAAGCTTTCTTT. Its protein product is CASSQRDRMNTEAFF.

The chain employs TRBV5-5 and TRBJ1-1; the D is unclear. Trimming took 0 bases from V and 1 from J, leaving 7 bases between them. This CDR3 is built from 14 residues. Germline assignment: CDR1 SGHKS and CDR2 YYEKEE (reference sequence). CDR3 nucleotides: TGTGCCAGCAGCTTGGAGGTAGCGAACACTGAAGCTTTCTTT. Amino acid sequence: CASSLEVANTEAFF.

CDR3 sequence: CASSKAPGTSGGARFF. The CDR3 coding sequence is TGCGCCAGCAGCAAAGCCCCCGGGACTAGCGGGGGGGCTCGGTTCTTC. This sequence joins TRBV4-3 and TRBJ2-1; TRBD2 matches at 16 bases. CDR3 length equals 16 residues. V shed 5 bases, J shed 15 bases, and the junction held 13 bases outside the gene matches. Per germline, CDR1 LGHNA and CDR2 YSLEER.

The chain couples TRBV5-6 to TRBJ2-7; TRBD1 matches 9 bases. CDR3 length equals 13 residues. The J segment lost 7 bases and the V segment lost 6 bases, leaving 8 bases of the junction unmatched. CDR1 and CDR2 (germline): SGHDT, YYEEEE. CDR3 nucleotides: TGTGCCAGCACGATGACAGGGGGTTATGAGCAGTACTTC. Its translation is CASTMTGGYEQYF.

Only a few counts were recorded for this clone. This chain uses TRBV4-3 with TRBJ1-5, with 8 bases fitting TRBD1. CDR1 and CDR2 (germline): LGHNA, YSLEER. This CDR3 is built from 19 residues. J was trimmed by 0 bases and V by 0 bases; bases with no gene match: 10. CDR3: CASSQDLGQGARSNQPQHF. CDR3 sequence (DNA): TGCGCCAGCAGCCAAGACTTAGGGCAGGGGGCACGTAGCAATCAGCCCCAGCATTTT.

The chain has TRBV7-8 and TRBJ2-2; a weak D match, TRBD2 (5 bases). V shed 4 bases and J shed 0 bases, with 24 bases lying between them. The CDR3 contains 20 residues. CDR1 and CDR2 from the germline V gene are SGHVS and FQNEAQ. CDR3 nucleotides: TGTGCCAGCAGCTACGGGGTTGAACGCCCGCCCCGAACGAACACCGGGGAGCTGTTTTTT. Translation: CASSYGVERPPRTNTGELFF.

This chain links TRBV5-8 with TRBJ2-1, with 9 bases fitting TRBD2. CDR1 is SGHTS and CDR2 is YDEGEE in the germline V gene. The CDR3 is 15 amino acids. J lost 3 bases, V lost 5 bases, and 6 bases had no gene match. Here the CDR3 DNA reads TGTGCCAGCAGGCTCGGACTAGCGAGCTACAATGAGCAGTTCTTC. Translation: CASRLGLASYNEQFF.

V gene TRBV7-2 combines with J gene TRBJ2-1, with a tentative D call TRBD2 (6 bases). The V gene's germline CDR1 is SGHTA and CDR2 FQGNSA. Trimming stripped 4 bases from V and 5 bases from J, with 15 bases between. The CDR3 has 15 residues. CDR3 region: CASSSAGTPNNEQFF. The CDR3, as DNA: TGTGCCAGCAGCTCCGCCGGGACTCCAAACAATGAGCAGTTCTTC.

V and J are TRBV7-4 and TRBJ1-1; the D gene is possibly TRBD1 (5 bases). V was trimmed by 2 bases and J by 6 bases, leaving 10 bases between them. This CDR3 has 13 amino acids. The germline V gene has CDR1 SGHVT and CDR2 SQSDAQ. The CDR3 DNA follows: TGTGCCAGCAGCTTACAGGGAGGCGCTGAAGCTTTCTTT. This sequence encodes CASSLQGGAEAFF.

V usage is TRBV6-2 or TRBV6-3 and J usage is TRBJ1-2; possible D gene TRBD1, 5 bases. CDR3 length: 13 residues. V shed 5 bases and J shed 6 bases, with 13 bases lying between them. From germline, CDR1 is MNHEY and CDR2 SVGEGT. The CDR3 DNA is TGTGCCAGCAGTGCGGGGGGGGAGCATGGCTACACCTTC. This sequence encodes CASSAGGEHGYTF.

The chain joins TRBV7-6 to TRBJ1-2; TRBD1 might be the D (5 bases). Germline lookup yields CDR1 SGHVS and CDR2 FNYEAQ. Deletions cut 5 bases from V and 6 bases from J, with 19 bases between. This CDR3 region has 15 residues. The DNA for the CDR3 is TGTGCCAGCAGCCAAGTCGTTAGGGGATGGGATGGCTACACCTTC. It is translated as CASSQVVRGWDGYTF.

This rearrangement joins TRBV6-5 to TRBJ2-7, with 8 bases identical to TRBD1. The V and J ends lost 6 bases and 3 bases, in that order; junction bases with no gene match: 4. The CDR3 has 13 residues. CDR1 is MNHEY and CDR2 is SVGAGI in the germline V gene. The CDR3 here is CASSGQGHYEQYF. The CDR3 bases are TGTGCCAGCAGCGGACAGGGCCACTACGAGCAGTACTTC.

The rearrangement links TRBV5-1 to TRBJ2-1; the match to TRBD2 covers 7 bases. CDR1 is SGHRS, CDR2 YFSETQ, per germline. The J segment lost 4 bases and the V segment lost 0 bases, leaving 7 bases of the junction unmatched. This CDR3 has 16 residues. CDR3 in DNA: TGCGCCAGCAGCTTGGGGGGTAGCGGGCGTTACAATGAGCAGTTCTTC. Residues: CASSLGGSGRYNEQFF.

The chain is built from TRBV5-1 and TRBJ2-7; tentatively, D is TRBD1 (5 bases). The V and J ends lost 0 bases and 2 bases respectively, with 9 bases between them. Germline loops: CDR1 SGHRS, CDR2 YFSETQ. The CDR3 length is 14 residues. CDR3 nucleotide sequence: TGCGCCAGCAGCTTGGCAGCAGGGACCTACGAGCAGTACTTC. As protein: CASSLAAGTYEQYF. Variable domain in full (rest from reference TRBV5-1 and TRBJ2-7): KAGVTQTPRYLIKTRGQQVTLSCSPISGHRSVSWYQQTPGQGLQFLFEYFSETQRNKGNFPGRFSGRQFSNSRSEMNVSTLELGDSALYLCASSLAAGTYEQYFGPGTRLTVT.

This clone was seen a few times. The rearrangement links TRBV5-1 to TRBJ1-1; TRBD1 aligns across 8 bases. This CDR3 comprises 14 residues. The germline gives CDR1 SGHRS, CDR2 YFSETQ. V trimming: 2 bases; J trimming: 5 bases; junction bases outside the gene matches: 5. CDR3: CASSFRTGSTEAFF. The DNA for the CDR3 is TGCGCCAGCAGCTTCCGGACAGGGAGTACTGAAGCTTTCTTT.

The chain recombines TRBV19 with TRBJ1-2, with TRBD1 matching 12 bases. Per the germline V gene, CDR1 is LNHDA and CDR2 is SQIVND (reference sequence). There are 17 residues in the CDR3. V was pared by 5 bases and J by 6 bases, with 13 bases of the junction left unmatched. CDR3 nucleotide sequence: TGTGCCAGTAGTTCCCCCGGGACAGGGGGCGCGAAAGATGGCTACACCTTC. Translation: CASSSPGTGGAKDGYTF.